This passage covers 28 T cell receptor beta chains from one sample sequenced in a study of post-analysis software for immune sequencing data (dated by TCRdb to the mid-2010s). On the study overall, not on this receptor specifically: Patients showed significantly higher frequencies than controls for about five TRBV segments, among them TRBV5-6, TRBV5-1 and TRBV20-1.

Their antigen targets remain unknown. The library relied on PCR. Sequencing relied on an Illumina HiSeq 2500. To reduce PCR and sequencing biases, unique molecular identifiers were built into the TCR beta cDNA libraries. TCRdb ran its own pipeline on the public reads, namely fastp trimming at Q25 and MiXCR clone calling, and kept in-frame beta chains. Rows are unified per CDR3 protein, each entry keeping the most common DNA and genes. The sample table records around 500,000 distinct CDR3 sequences; 34% of these occur just once. Clones ranked in the top ten supply around 6% of the sample. The sample taken for sequencing was blood. The receptors derive from a girl aged 2-17 years with multiple sclerosis.

The chain uses TRBV20-1 and TRBJ1-5; D is undetermined. Germline CDR1 reads DFQATT; CDR2 reads SNEGSKA (reference sequence). The CDR3 runs 15 residues. With 0 bases removed from V and 9 bases from J, the gap between germline ends came to 18 bases. The CDR3 loop is CSARDPRSPGGPQHF. CDR3 DNA: TGCAGTGCTAGAGATCCGAGGAGCCCTGGTGGGCCCCAGCATTTT.

This clonotype was seen more than once but under ten times. This chain links TRBV5-6 with TRBJ2-5; TRBD2 matches 8 bases. Germline V CDR1 and CDR2: SGHDT, YYEEEE. With 5 bases clipped from V and 3 bases from J, the junction kept 9 bases outside the gene matches. The CDR3 consists of 15 residues. The CDR3 is CASRKPGGLEETQYF. The CDR3 DNA is TGTGCCAGCAGAAAGCCGGGGGGGCTAGAAGAGACCCAGTACTTC.

In this sample, this clonotype turned up a few times. The genes are TRBV20-1 and TRBJ2-3, with D perhaps matching TRBD2 (5 bases). This CDR3 contains 14 residues. V shed 3 bases and J shed 2 bases, with 12 bases lying between them. Germline CDR1 and CDR2: DFQATT and SNEGSKA (reference sequence). The CDR3 sequence is CSARVAFHTDTQYF. The CDR3 DNA is TGCAGTGCTAGGGTAGCGTTCCACACAGATACGCAGTATTTT.

This clonotype was seen a handful of times. The chain recombines TRBV7-9 with TRBJ1-2, with D tentatively TRBD1 (5 bases). V gave up 2 bases and J gave up 11 bases, with 12 bases separating them. Germline V gene sequence: CDR1 SEHNR, CDR2 FQNEAQ (reference sequence). The CDR3 loop spans 12 amino acids. CDR3 DNA: TGTGCCAGCAGCTTAAGGCAGGGAAGTTACACCTTC. The encoded protein is CASSLRQGSYTF.

The chain employs TRBV29-1 and TRBJ2-5; TRBD1 is a possible D gene (5 bases). CDR1 and CDR2 (germline): SQVTM, ANQGSEA. V lost 2 bases to trimming and J lost 1 base, with 11 bases between them. The CDR3 loop spans 14 amino acids. In nucleotides, the CDR3 is TGCAGCGTTGAATGGGCAGGGCTCCAAGAGACCCAGTACTTC. As protein: CSVEWAGLQETQYF.

This clonotype was seen a few times. V gene TRBV6-1 combines with J gene TRBJ2-3, with D possibly matching TRBD1 (5 bases). In germline, CDR1 is MNHNS, CDR2 SASEGT. V lost 1 base, J lost 3 bases, and 11 bases lay in between. The CDR3 is 15 residues long. This CDR3 is CASSEGWGQTDTQYF. In DNA, the CDR3 is TGTGCCAGCAGTGAAGGCTGGGGCCAAACAGATACGCAGTATTTT.

The V and J genes are TRBV29-1 and TRBJ1-2; D uncertain. The CDR3 has 12 amino acids. V shed 7 bases and J shed 6 bases, with 15 bases lying between them. From germline, CDR1 is SQVTM and CDR2 ANQGSEA. CDR3 amino acids: CSGLDPQDGYTF. The CDR3 coding sequence is TGCAGCGGCTTGGATCCGCAAGATGGCTACACCTTC.

A few counts support this clonotype. The chain carries TRBV20-1 and TRBJ1-5; TRBD1 agrees at 8 bases. Losses at the gene ends were 2 bases for V and 5 bases for J; bases not matched to a gene: 8. There are 15 residues in the CDR3. Germline V gene sequence: CDR1 DFQATT, CDR2 SNEGSKA (reference sequence). The CDR3 is CSARMKDREYQPQHF. The CDR3 nucleotides read TGCAGTGCTAGAATGAAGGACAGGGAATATCAGCCCCAGCATTTT.

This clonotype has more than one count but fewer than ten. The J gene is TRBJ2-1, the V gene TRBV6-6; possibly TRBD1 for D (6 bases). V was shortened by 7 bases and J by 7 bases, with 14 bases between the two germline ends. The CDR3 totals 13 residues. Germline CDR1 and CDR2: MNHNY and SVGAGI (reference sequence). The CDR3 here is CASTGDILNEQFF. CDR3 DNA: TGTGCCAGCACCGGGGACATTCTAAATGAGCAGTTCTTC.

In its sample, this clonotype was seen many times. V usage is TRBV6-2 or TRBV6-3 and J usage is TRBJ2-7; 9 positions match TRBD1. With V trimmed by 2 bases and J by 4 bases, 6 bases remained unmatched. The CDR3 contains 15 residues. Germline CDR1 MNHEY, CDR2 SVGEGT. CDR3 amino acids: CASSYPGQGLYEQYF. CDR3 in DNA: TGTGCCAGCAGTTACCCGGGACAGGGACTTTACGAGCAGTACTTC.

Written as DNA, the CDR3 is TGTGCCAGCAGCTTGGAGGCAGCCGATGGCTACACCTTC. Translating gives CASSLEAADGYTF. J is TRBJ1-2 and V is TRBV5-5; no reliable D call. The CDR3 sequence is 13 residues long. Germline V gene data show CDR1 as SGHKS and CDR2 as YYEKEE (reference sequence). The V end was cut by 0 bases, the J end by 6 bases, with 9 bases between. Drawing the rest from reference TRBV5-5 and TRBJ1-2, the complete variable domain is DAGVTQSPTHLIKTRGQQVTLRCSPISGHKSVSWYQQVLGQGPQFIFQYYEKEERGRGNFPDRFSARQFPNYSSELNVNALLLGDSALYLCASSLEAADGYTFGSGTRLTVV.

This clonotype showed up just a few times. The V call is TRBV11-2, the J call TRBJ2-1, with 7 bases lining up with TRBD2. Germline-derived CDR1 and CDR2 are SGHAT and FQNNGV. V shed 3 bases, J shed 8 bases, and the junction held 10 bases outside the gene matches. The CDR3 totals 15 residues. CDR3 region: CASSFPRTRSHEQFF. CDR3 bases: TGTGCCAGCAGCTTTCCGCGGACTAGGTCCCATGAGCAGTTCTTC.

The chain uses TRBV20-1 and TRBJ2-2; maybe TRBD2 (6 bases). The ends were cut back, 4 bases at V and 6 bases at J, with 15 bases in the middle. Germline V lookup: CDR1 DFQATT, CDR2 SNEGSKA (reference sequence). The CDR3 has 14 residues. CDR3 amino acids: CSAKMGLTAGELFF. As DNA, the CDR3 is TGCAGTGCTAAAATGGGACTGACGGCCGGGGAGCTGTTTTTT.

This clonotype was seen many times. The rearrangement joins TRBV29-1 to TRBJ2-7; possible D gene TRBD1, 5 bases. The CDR3 is 14 residues long. Deletions cut 0 bases from V and 7 bases from J, with 16 bases between. Germline loops: CDR1 SQVTM, CDR2 ANQGSEA. CDR3 in amino acids: CSVEEPGSIGEQYF. The CDR3 bases are TGCAGCGTTGAAGAGCCAGGGTCGATTGGGGAGCAGTACTTC.

This chain joins TRBV5-1 and TRBJ2-5, with 10 nucleotides matching TRBD1. The CDR3 runs 15 residues. Germline V gives CDR1 SGHRS, CDR2 YFSETQ. V gave up 4 bases and J gave up 4 bases; unmatched junction bases: 7. The CDR3 nucleotides read TGCGCCAGCAGCGACCCGGGACAGGGGCTAGAGACCCAGTACTTC. It yields the protein CASSDPGQGLETQYF.

This clonotype was detected only a few times. The chain links TRBV29-1 to TRBJ1-1; a possible D gene is TRBD1 (5 bases). There are 14 residues in the CDR3. Trimming removed 8 bases at V and 0 bases at J, with 16 bases between. Looked up from germline, CDR1 is SQVTM and CDR2 is ANQGSEA. The CDR3 sequence: CSHLGRGMNTEAFF. The CDR3 DNA reads as TGCAGCCACCTGGGACGGGGAATGAACACTGAAGCTTTCTTT.

The J gene is TRBJ1-5, the V gene TRBV7-2; D not resolved. The CDR3 covers 18 residues. V lost 1 base to trimming and J lost 0 bases, with 16 bases between them. Germline V gene data show CDR1 as SGHTA and CDR2 as FQGNSA. CDR3 nucleotides: TGTGCCAGCAGCTTAGTCCCAACCGCTACATATAGCAATCAGCCCCAGCATTTT. Its protein product is CASSLVPTATYSNQPQHF.

This chain connects TRBV5-1 to TRBJ1-2; no definite D call. The CDR3 consists of 19 residues. V lost 4 bases, J lost 3 bases, and 28 bases lay in between. Germline V gene sequence: CDR1 SGHRS, CDR2 YFSETQ. The CDR3, as DNA: TGCGCCAGCAGCCGACTTGGTTCTCTGGCGGACTCTTTTGACTATGGCTACACCTTC. Translation: CASSRLGSLADSFDYGYTF.

J is TRBJ1-6 and V is TRBV6-6; D unresolved. The germline V and J ends were trimmed by 3 bases and 10 bases, with 13 bases remaining between them. CDR1 MNHNY and CDR2 SVGAGI come from the germline V gene (reference sequence). The CDR3 has 14 residues. CDR3 region: CASSYRGLSSPLHF. CDR3 DNA: TGTGCCAGCAGTTATCGGGGTTTAAGCTCACCCCTCCACTTT.

J is TRBJ2-3 and V is TRBV9; D perhaps matches TRBD2 (5 bases). Trimming cost V 0 bases and J 6 bases, with 11 bases left between them. CDR3 size: 14 residues. Looked up from germline, CDR1 is SGDLS and CDR2 is YYNGEE. The CDR3 coding sequence is TGTGCCAGCAGCGTAGACTCTGCTAGCGATACGCAGTATTTT. Protein sequence: CASSVDSASDTQYF. Together with reference TRBV9 and TRBJ2-3, the CDR3 gives the full variable domain: DSGVTQTPKHLITATGQRVTLRCSPRSGDLSVYWYQQSLDQGLQFLIQYYNGEERAKGNILERFSAQQFPDLHSELNLSSLELGDSALYFCASSVDSASDTQYFGPGTRLTVL.

The chain has TRBV12-3 or TRBV12-4 and TRBJ2-3; possibly TRBD2 for D (7 bases). CDR3 size: 14 residues. V was pared by 8 bases and J by 2 bases, with 14 bases between. As DNA, the CDR3 is TGTGCCAGCTCGAGGGGGGGCATCACAGATACGCAGTATTTT. Amino acid sequence: CASSRGGITDTQYF.

This clonotype was seen a few times. The rearrangement joins TRBV12-3 or TRBV12-4 to TRBJ1-5, with 9 nucleotides matching TRBD1. The V gene end was trimmed by 2 bases and the J gene end by 6 bases; junction bases not matched to a gene: 8. The CDR3 is 16 amino acids. CDR3 DNA: TGTGCCAGCAGTTTAAGGGACAGGGCGTTCGGTCAGCCCCAGCATTTT. Protein product: CASSLRDRAFGQPQHF.

This clonotype was recorded a few times. The rearrangement joins TRBV19 to TRBJ1-2; no clear D. The CDR3 spans 13 residues. V lost 7 bases and J lost 2, with 11 bases in between. Germline assignment: CDR1 LNHDA and CDR2 SQIVND (reference sequence). The CDR3 DNA reads TGTGCCAGTATTCAGAGAGGGAACTATGGCTACACCTTC. It specifies CASIQRGNYGYTF.

This clonotype was observed a few times. The chain is built from TRBV5-1 and TRBJ1-2, with TRBD1 matching over 9 bases. The CDR3 contains 14 residues. Germline V lookup: CDR1 SGHRS, CDR2 YFSETQ. Trimming removed 5 bases from V and 6 bases from J; junction bases left unmatched: 8. The CDR3 here is CASRPGQGVDGYTF. The CDR3 DNA reads TGCGCCAGCAGACCGGGACAGGGTGTTGATGGCTACACCTTC.

The chain employs TRBV7-9 and TRBJ1-2, with TRBD1 matching 9 bases. The CDR3 has 15 residues. V shed 3 bases, J shed 3 bases, and the junction held 5 bases outside the gene matches. CDR1 is SEHNR and CDR2 is FQNEAQ in the germline V gene (reference sequence). The CDR3 nucleotides are TGTGCCAGCAGCTTCCGGGACAGGGAGGACTATGGCTACACCTTC. It translates to CASSFRDREDYGYTF.

The V and J genes are TRBV11-2 and TRBJ2-3; D not resolved. This CDR3 has 12 residues. Trimming pared 3 bases from V and 6 bases from J, leaving 7 bases between. Germline V gene sequence: CDR1 SGHAT, CDR2 FQNNGV. The CDR3 protein is CASSFCEDTQYF. The CDR3 DNA sequence: TGTGCCAGCAGCTTCTGTGAGGATACGCAGTATTTT.

The chain joins TRBV20-1 to TRBJ2-1; 7 bases agree with TRBD2. The CDR3 extends over 12 amino acids. Germline loops: CDR1 DFQATT, CDR2 SNEGSKA (reference sequence). V lost 6 bases, J lost 10 bases, and 9 bases stayed unmatched. The CDR3 protein is CSASGADWEQFF. CDR3 in DNA: TGCAGTGCGAGCGGGGCTGATTGGGAGCAGTTCTTC.

There are a few counts of this clonotype. V gene TRBV7-2 combines with J gene TRBJ2-3; 9 nucleotides match TRBD2. Germline CDR1 is SGHTA and CDR2 is FQGNSA. Losses at the gene ends were 6 bases for V and 5 bases for J; bases not matched to a gene: 9. This CDR3 comprises 15 residues. The CDR3 loop reads CASSSSGAPGDTQYF. The CDR3 nucleotides are TGTGCCAGCAGTTCTAGCGGGGCCCCCGGAGATACGCAGTATTTT.